Detailed here is one T cell receptor beta chain. This CDR3 has 15 residues. The ends were cut back, 3 bases at V and 2 bases at J, with 13 bases in the middle. The germline V gene encodes CDR1 SGHTA and CDR2 FQGNSA. This record comes from a study of blood T cell repertoires in COVID-19. As for the study in general: Whether acute or convalescent, the COVID-19 samples came from the United States, Italy and Spain.

As handled by the study authors: Counts of nucleated cells, estimated from reference gene primer amplification, were obtained. Assay: immunoSEQ multiplex PCR; the TCRdb copy retains only in-frame clones and omits some. V and J calls and clone size are given by that table; D and trimming were obtained from the DNA. The table includes 410,000 or so clones, about nine tenths detected once. The rearrangement links TRBV7-2 to TRBJ2-5; D possibly corresponds to TRBD1 (6 bases). This sequence originates from a woman aged 40-49 years with COVID-19, enrolled during active disease. Material for sequencing was peripheral blood. The CDR3 reads CASSFNGRGQETQYF. The CDR3 DNA follows: TGTGCCAGCAGCTTCAATGGCAGGGGTCAAGAGACCCAGTACTTC.